The sequence of this TCR beta chain was determined in a study of T cell changes during pregnancy in multiple sclerosis. Sequencing was performed with immunoSEQ multiplex PCR; in TCRdb, only in-frame clones are kept and a portion is missing. The sample shows 60,000 or so clones, 80% to 95% of them seen only once. The germline gives CDR1 SGHVS, CDR2 FQNEAQ. There are 15 residues in the CDR3. Between the trimmed V and J ends, which lost 4 bases and 6 bases, there was a span of 17 bases. The TCR comes from a female donor with multiple sclerosis, enrolled in a pregnancy study. The starting material was peripheral blood, obtained in the first trimester of pregnancy. The chain links TRBV7-8 to TRBJ2-3, with D possibly TRBD2 on 5 matching bases. The CDR3 is CASSSYYNGEDTQYF. CDR3 coding DNA: TGTGCCAGCAGCTCCTACTACAACGGGGAGGATACGCAGTATTTT.